Listed here is a single TCR beta chain. The entry originates in a study of T cell changes during pregnancy in multiple sclerosis. The V gene end was trimmed by 3 bases and the J gene end by 0 bases; junction bases not matched to a gene: 2. Germline V gene data show CDR1 as KGHSH and CDR2 as LQKENI. This CDR3 spans 16 amino acids. The data were produced by immunoSEQ multiplex PCR, yet TCRdb's version contains in-frame clones alone and is incomplete. This table has fewer than 110,000 clones, 92% appearing once. This sequence originates from a female donor with multiple sclerosis, enrolled in a pregnancy study. This chain connects TRBV18 to TRBJ1-6; 7 bases are shared with TRBD1. The sequencing used peripheral blood, collected after pregnancy. CDR3 in DNA: TGTGCCAGCTCACCGGGACAGAGCTCCTATAATTCACCCCTCCACTTT. Translated: CASSPGQSSYNSPLHF.